The following is a T cell receptor (beta chain) sequence with its context. Its antigen is still unknown. It has no much larger one-base neighbor in the sample; base qualities were not kept. Libraries were prepared through the immunoSEQ multiplex PCR assay. TCRdb re-hosts the immuneACCESS table, in-frame sequences only. Its copies lack some clones; in the studies checked, an unresolved V gene accounts for under half of them, and the cause for the rest is not known. This sample is represented by 55,000 to 75,000 clones; approximately 79% of them were singletons. Together, the top ten hold roughly 15% of the sample. This sample was taken from a study of radiotherapy plus CTLA-4 blockade in lung cancer (dated by TCRdb to 2016 to 2019). General notes on the study: Among the enrolled patients, about 19% had an objective response, and roughly 30% reached disease control. Here is what the overall study found, with its caveats: The strongest predictors of response were reported to be early dynamic shifts in blood T cell clones along with a rise in serum interferon-beta following radiation. After treatment with radiotherapy and ipilimumab, TCR clones that originated in tumors expanded in peripheral blood.

The study tested focal radiation therapy combined with CTLA-4 blockade (ipilimumab) in patients with chemo-refractory metastatic non-small-cell lung cancer. This material consisted of peripheral blood, taken from a patient treated with radiotherapy plus ipilimumab. The source of this sequence is a human donor with non-small cell lung cancer whose response to radiotherapy plus ipilimumab could not be evaluated. Some clones in this sample may be carry-over from other donors' samples.

This receptor carries the CDR3 CASSRYTQGSTYNEQFF. Read as DNA, the sequence is TGTGCCAGCTCACGCTACACACAGGGGTCAACCTACAATGAGCAGTTCTTC. The sequence joins TRBV18 to TRBJ2-1; TRBD1 fits 7 bases in the junction. The junction shows trimming of 4 bases on V and 2 bases on J, and the gene matches do not reach 11 bases of it. Looking up the germline V gene yields CDR1 KGHSH and CDR2 LQKENI. There are 17 amino acids in the CDR3, from cysteine to phenylalanine inclusive. Only the CDR3 region is kept as DNA, spanning 51 bases read in frame from base 1.